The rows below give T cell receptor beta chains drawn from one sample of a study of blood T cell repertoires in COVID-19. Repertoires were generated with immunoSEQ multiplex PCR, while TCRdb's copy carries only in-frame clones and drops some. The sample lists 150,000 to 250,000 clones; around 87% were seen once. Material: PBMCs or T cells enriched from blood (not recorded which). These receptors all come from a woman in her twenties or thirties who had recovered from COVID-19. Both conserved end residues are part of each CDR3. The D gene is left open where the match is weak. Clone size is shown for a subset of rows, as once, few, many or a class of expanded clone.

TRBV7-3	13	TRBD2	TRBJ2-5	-	TGTGCCTCCGGGGAGGGTCCGCGAGAGACCCAGTACTTC	CASGEGPRETQYF
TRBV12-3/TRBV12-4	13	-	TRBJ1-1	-	TGTGCCAGCAGTCCAGACAGGTCCACTGAAGCTTTCTTT	CASSPDRSTEAFF
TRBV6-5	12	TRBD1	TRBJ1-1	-	TGTGCCAGCAGTAGCACAGGGGCTGAAGCTTTCTTT	CASSSTGAEAFF
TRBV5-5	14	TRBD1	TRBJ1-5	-	TGTGCCAGCAGCCCGGGACAGACGATACAGCCCCAGCATTTT	CASSPGQTIQPQHF
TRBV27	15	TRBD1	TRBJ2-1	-	TGTGCCAGCAGTTCAGGGACAGGGGGCTACAATGAGCAGTTCTTC	CASSSGTGGYNEQFF
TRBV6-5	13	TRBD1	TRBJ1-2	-	TGTGCCAGCAGCCCGGACAGGGGCTATGGCTACACCTTC	CASSPDRGYGYTF
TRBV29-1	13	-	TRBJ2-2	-	TGCAGCGTTGAGTCCGCGAACACCGGGGAGCTGTTTTTT	CSVESANTGELFF
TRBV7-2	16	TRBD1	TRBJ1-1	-	TGTGCCAGCAGCTTAGCTAGGGACAGGGGGCAGGCTGTAGCTTTCTTT	CASSLARDRGQAVAFF
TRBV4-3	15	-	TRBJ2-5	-	TGCGCCAGCAGCCAAGAGAGTCAGTCGGGAGAGACCCAGTACTTC	CASSQESQSGETQYF
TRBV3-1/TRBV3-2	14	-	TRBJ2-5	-	TGTGCCAGCAGCCAAGACCACTTAGAAGAGACCCAGTACTTC	CASSQDHLEETQYF
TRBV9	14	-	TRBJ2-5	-	TGTGCCAGCAGCGTAGACAGCAGCTGGGAGACCCAGTACTTC	CASSVDSSWETQYF
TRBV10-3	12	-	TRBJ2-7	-	TGTGCCATCAGTGAGTGGGGGGACGAGCAGTACTTC	CAISEWGDEQYF
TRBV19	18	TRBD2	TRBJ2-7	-	TGTGCCAGTAGTATAGTGGTGACTAGCGGGATACCTAGCTACGAGCAGTACTTC	CASSIVVTSGIPSYEQYF
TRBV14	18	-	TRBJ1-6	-	TGTGCCAGCAGCCAAGATTCACTAACAGGGCCCTATAATTCACCCCTCCACTTT	CASSQDSLTGPYNSPLHF
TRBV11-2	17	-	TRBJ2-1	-	TGTGCCAGCAGCCTTAGCAGGGGCTCGAGCTCCTACAATGAGCAGTTCTTC	CASSLSRGSSSYNEQFF
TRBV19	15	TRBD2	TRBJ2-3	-	TGTGCCAGTAGTCCTAGCGGGTGGGTCACAGATACGCAGTATTTT	CASSPSGWVTDTQYF
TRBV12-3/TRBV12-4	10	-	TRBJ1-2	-	TGTGCCAGCAGTTATCGACTGCCCACCTTC	CASSYRLPTF
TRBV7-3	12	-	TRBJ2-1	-	TGTGCCAGCAGTCACCGAGGCCATGAGCAGTTCTTC	CASSHRGHEQFF
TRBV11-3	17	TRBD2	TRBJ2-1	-	TGTGCCAGCAGCTCCCGGGTTAAGCGGGAGGGGTACAATGAGCAGTTCTTC	CASSSRVKREGYNEQFF
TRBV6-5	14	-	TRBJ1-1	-	TGTGCCAGCAGTTATAAGTACATGAACACTGAAGCTTTCTTT	CASSYKYMNTEAFF
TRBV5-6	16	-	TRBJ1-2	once	TGTGCCAGCAGCTTGGGCCCTAAAGGGGTCCCCTATGGCTACACCTTC	CASSLGPKGVPYGYTF
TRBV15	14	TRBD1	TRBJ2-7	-	TGTGCCACCAGCAGAGGCAGGGGGTACTACGAGCAGTACTTC	CATSRGRGYYEQYF
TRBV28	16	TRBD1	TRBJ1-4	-	TGTGCCAGCAGCCCTCTTAACAGGGGGCAAGGTGAAAAACTGTTTTTT	CASSPLNRGQGEKLFF
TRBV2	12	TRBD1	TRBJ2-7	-	TGTGCCAGCAGCAGACAGGGCTACGAGCAGTACTTC	CASSRQGYEQYF
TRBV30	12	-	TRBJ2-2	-	TGTGCCTGGAGTTGGAGCACCGGGGAGCTGTTTTTT	CAWSWSTGELFF
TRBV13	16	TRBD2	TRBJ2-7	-	TGTGCCAGCAGCGCTAGGATAGCGGGAGGGAACTACGAGCAGTACTTC	CASSARIAGGNYEQYF
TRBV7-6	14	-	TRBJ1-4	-	TGTGCCAGCACCCCCCAGGCAACTAATGAAAAACTGTTTTTT	CASTPQATNEKLFF
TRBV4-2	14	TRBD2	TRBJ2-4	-	TGTGCCAGCAGCCAAGTAAGCGGGAGCAACATTCAGTACTTC	CASSQVSGSNIQYF
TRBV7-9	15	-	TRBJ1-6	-	TGTGCCAGCAGCCCCTTGGGCGGGGGCAATTCACCCCTCCACTTT	CASSPLGGGNSPLHF
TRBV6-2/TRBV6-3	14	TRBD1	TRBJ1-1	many	TGTGCCAGCAGCTTGGACAGGGAGACCACTGAAGCTTTCTTT	CASSLDRETTEAFF
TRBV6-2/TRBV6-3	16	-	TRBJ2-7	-	TGTGCCAGCAGTTACCTAACTTGGGGACTCTCCTACGAGCAGTACTTC	CASSYLTWGLSYEQYF
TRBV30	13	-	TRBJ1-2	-	TGTGCCTGCCCTATCCCGCTACGATATGGCTACACCTTC	CACPIPLRYGYTF
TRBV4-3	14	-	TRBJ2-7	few	TGCGCCAGCAGCCAAGATTTTATAACTAGCGAGCAGTACTTC	CASSQDFITSEQYF
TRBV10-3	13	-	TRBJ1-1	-	TGTGCCATTAGACGGGATGAGAACACTGAAGCTTTCTTT	CAIRRDENTEAFF
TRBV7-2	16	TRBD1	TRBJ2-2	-	TGTGCCAGCAGCCCCAGGACAGGGGCGGGCACCGGGGAGCTGTTTTTT	CASSPRTGAGTGELFF